This T cell receptor (beta chain) was captured by sequencing in a study of beta chain features in type 1 diabetes. All of the sorted populations showed purity greater than 98%. Study-wide results and caveats: VDJ junctions from type 1 diabetes patients carried fewer insertions and larger deletions. Within each of all four CD4+ subsets, Type 1 diabetes patients had TCRB CDR3s that were moderately but significantly shorter.

CDR3 length equals 13 residues. V was clipped by 4 bases and J by 1 base, with 5 bases between them. Germline V gives CDR1 SGDLS, CDR2 YYNGEE. This clone turned up a few times. Its antigen is currently unknown. Expressed TCRB transcripts got sequenced, as all isolated RNA was reverse transcribed. Using immunoSEQ multiplex PCR, the repertoire was profiled, and TCRdb retains in-frame clones only, with some absent. The data show around 710,000 clones, approximately 13% seen once. Sequencing input: naive CD4+ T cells from blood. The chain uses TRBV9 and TRBJ2-2, with D uncertain. This clonotype originated in a man aged 30-40 years with type 1 diabetes. Here the CDR3 reads CASSQGNTGELFF. The CDR3, as DNA: TGTGCCAGCAGCCAAGGGAACACCGGGGAGCTGTTTTTT. Together with reference TRBV9 and TRBJ2-2, the CDR3 gives the full variable domain: DSGVTQTPKHLITATGQRVTLRCSPRSGDLSVYWYQQSLDQGLQFLIQYYNGEERAKGNILERFSAQQFPDLHSELNLSSLELGDSALYFCASSQGNTGELFFGEGSRLTVL.